The 31 T cell receptor beta chains given below trace back to one sample, sequenced in a study of CD8+CD57+ T cells in acquired aplastic anemia. Genomic DNA served as template for TCR beta VDJ and CDR3 profiling. TCRdb re-derived calls from the reads in MiXCR, one entry per CDR3 protein. In the table there are about 260,000 distinct CDR3 sequences, about 80% of which are singletons. Patients included in sequencing had previously demonstrated CD8+CD57+ cell expansion by flow cytometry. The sequenced material came from sorted CD4+, CD8+, or CD8+CD57+ T cells (not recorded which) from PBMCs. The receptors come from a human donor with aplastic anemia.

The genes are TRBV20-1 and TRBJ2-7, with 9 bases fitting TRBD1. The V and J ends lost 6 bases and 7 bases, in that order; junction bases with no gene match: 10. The CDR3 covers 13 residues. CDR1 and CDR2 (germline): DFQATT, SNEGSKA (reference sequence). The CDR3 nucleotides are TGCAGTGCCACCGGGACAGGGTCTAAAGAGCAGTACTTC. Translation gives CSATGTGSKEQYF.

This clonotype came up a few times. The chain joins TRBV20-1 to TRBJ1-1; D remains ambiguous. The CDR3 is 12 amino acids. Deletions cut 2 bases from V and 1 base from J, with 5 bases between. Germline V gene data show CDR1 as DFQATT and CDR2 as SNEGSKA (reference sequence). In DNA form, the CDR3 reads TGCAGTGCTAGATTACGGAACACTGAAGCTTTCTTT. Its translation: CSARLRNTEAFF.

The chain links TRBV15 to TRBJ1-5, with 8 bases aligning to TRBD1. The CDR3 consists of 17 residues. Germline V gene data show CDR1 as LNHNV and CDR2 as YYDKDF (reference sequence). The junction had 5 bases not matched to a gene; V was cut back by 1 base and J by 0 bases. The CDR3 coding sequence is TGTGCCACCAGCAGAGGCCCAGGGGGCAATAGCAATCAGCCCCAGCATTTT. Encoded protein: CATSRGPGGNSNQPQHF.

This clonotype was picked up one time. The V call is TRBV9, the J call TRBJ2-1; 7 bases fit TRBD2. Germline V lookup: CDR1 SGDLS, CDR2 YYNGEE. CDR3 length: 16 amino acids. The ends lost 4 bases at V and 3 bases at J; junction bases unmatched: 10. In nucleotides, the CDR3 is TGTGCCAGCAGCTTAACCATGCGGGAGTACTACAATGAGCAGTTCTTC. Translation gives CASSLTMREYYNEQFF.

This clonotype occurred many times. V usage is TRBV9 and J usage is TRBJ2-3; a weak D match, TRBD2 (5 bases). The CDR3 contains 12 residues. CDR1 and CDR2 from the germline V gene are SGDLS and YYNGEE. V was trimmed by 3 bases and J by 5 bases, leaving 7 bases between them. The CDR3 DNA reads as TGTGCCAGCAGCGCTAGCCTAGATACGCAGTATTTT. It codes for CASSASLDTQYF.

About this clonotype itself: As the CDR3 is not closed by the conserved phenylalanine or tryptophan, this likely results from a read error. No DNA is shown, since the ends of the CDR3 on it are uncertain; the CDR3 is the one TCRdb lists. The J gene is TRBJ2-1, the V gene TRBV7-7; the D call in the table, TRBD1, was not verified against the DNA. In germline, CDR1 is SSHAT, CDR2 FNYEAQ (reference sequence). The CDR3 is 13 residues long, counting both termini. CDR3 sequence reads: CASSSGRGNSPLY.

About this clonotype itself: The junction differs from germline at one of its ends, possibly a read error. CDR3 coding DNA: TGTGCCAGCAGCCCCAGGGGGGGGAGGGGTGATGGCTTC. Encoded protein: CASSPRGGRGDGF. V gene TRBV9 combines with J gene TRBJ1-2; TRBD1 matches 7 bases. This CDR3 comprises 13 residues. The germline V gene has CDR1 SGDLS and CDR2 YYNGEE.

This rearrangement joins TRBV9 to TRBJ1-6; no reliable D call. The germline V gene has CDR1 SGDLS and CDR2 YYNGEE. The V gene lost 5 bases and the J gene lost 2 bases, with 14 bases spanning the gap. The CDR3 length is 16 residues. This CDR3 reads CASSDYSLTYNSPLHF. CDR3 coding DNA: TGTGCCAGCAGTGACTACAGCCTCACCTATAATTCACCCCTCCACTTT.

The chain recombines TRBV7-9 with TRBJ2-1; the D gene is possibly TRBD1 (7 bases). CDR3 size: 16 residues. The V and J ends lost 5 bases and 13 bases respectively, with 27 bases between them. From germline, CDR1 is SEHNR and CDR2 FQNEAQ (reference sequence). The CDR3 here is CASSLQGGGGGYTQFF. The CDR3 coding sequence is TGTGCCAGCAGCCTTCAGGGGGGCGGTGGTGGCTACACCCAGTTCTTC. The full variable domain, completed using reference TRBV7-9 and TRBJ2-1, is DTGVSQNPRHKITKRGQNVTFRCDPISEHNRLYWYRQTLGQGPEFLTYFQNEAQLEKSRLLSDRFSAERPKGSFSTLEIQRTEQGDSAMYLCASSLQGGGGGYTQFFGPGTRLTVL.

With respect to this clonotype: Without the conserved terminal phenylalanine or tryptophan, this CDR3 likely stems from a read error. Because the CDR3's place on the DNA is in doubt, the DNA is left out and the CDR3 is given as listed by TCRdb. The chain combines TRBV2 with TRBJ2-6. Ends included, the CDR3 has 16 residues. Germline V gene lookup returns CDR1 SNHLY and CDR2 FYNNEI. The CDR3 sequence is CASREAGSYTQNVLPG.

This clonotype was picked up a small number of times. The chain employs TRBV7-9 and TRBJ2-1, with 9 nucleotides matching TRBD2. Losses at the gene ends were 3 bases for V and 7 bases for J; bases not matched to a gene: 10. The CDR3 totals 16 residues. Germline V CDR1 and CDR2: SEHNR, FQNEAQ (reference sequence). For the CDR3, the DNA is TGTGCCAGCAGCTTTCAAAGAAGCGGGGGGTGGAATGAGCAGTTCTTC. Its protein is CASSFQRSGGWNEQFF.

J is TRBJ2-1 and V is TRBV11-1; D possibly corresponds to TRBD2 (5 bases). There are 15 residues in the CDR3. CDR1 SGHAT and CDR2 FQDESV come from the germline V gene (reference sequence). V dropped 5 bases and J dropped 2 bases, with 13 bases sitting between them. The CDR3 reads CASSISRGAYNEQFF. In DNA form, the CDR3 reads TGTGCCAGCAGCATAAGTCGGGGAGCCTACAATGAGCAGTTCTTC.

With regard to this clonotype: Its ends do not fully match the called genes, so a read error is possible. This chain connects TRBV7-3 to TRBJ2-5, with a tentative D call TRBD2 (5 bases). Germline CDR1 is SGHTA and CDR2 is FQGTGA. The CDR3 sequence is 15 residues long. The CDR3 region is CASSSSLTWGETEYF. Here the CDR3 DNA reads TGTGCCAGCAGTTCAAGCCTGACTTGGGGAGAGACCGAGTACTTC. Full variable domain (remainder filled in from reference TRBV7-3 and TRBJ2-5): GAGVSQTPSNKVTEKGKYVELRCDPISGHTALYWYRQSLGQGPEFLIYFQGTGAADDSGLPNDRFFAVRPEGSVSTLKIQRTERGDSAVYLCASSSSLTWGETEYFGPGTRLLVL.

A note on this clonotype: The conserved final phenylalanine or tryptophan is absent from the CDR3, which likely points to a read error. Because the CDR3's place on the DNA is in doubt, the DNA is left out and the CDR3 is given as listed by TCRdb. The rearrangement uses TRBV7-8 and TRBJ2-1; TRBD1 is taken as the D call from the table, unchecked against the DNA. With termini counted, the CDR3 has 13 amino acids. Germline lookup yields CDR1 SGHVS and CDR2 FQNEAQ. The CDR3 region is CASSLASRGGTEA.

This chain links TRBV7-3 with TRBJ2-1, with TRBD2 matching over 9 bases. V trimming: 6 bases; J trimming: 9 bases; junction bases outside the gene matches: 15. Per the germline V gene, CDR1 is SGHTA and CDR2 is FQGTGA. There are 16 residues in the CDR3. The CDR3 DNA is TGTGCCAGCAGTTCTAGAGGGAGCGGGGGGAGCGCTGAGCAGTTCTTC. Translation: CASSSRGSGGSAEQFF.

As regards this clonotype: It is likely a read error, because the conserved phenylalanine at the end of the CDR3 is missing. The limits of the CDR3 on the DNA are not certain, so only TCRdb's listed CDR3 is given. The chain employs TRBV2 and TRBJ1-2; whether TRBD1, the table's D call, matches the DNA was not checked. Germline lookup yields CDR1 SNHLY and CDR2 FYNNEI. The CDR3 spans 16 residues, counting both ends. The CDR3 sequence is CASSDGGRDEQFFGPG.

This chain joins TRBV10-3 and TRBJ2-5; the match to TRBD1 covers 8 bases. J lost 0 bases, V lost 6 bases, and 6 bases had no gene match. Germline V gene data show CDR1 as ENHRY and CDR2 as SYGVKD. This CDR3 has 15 amino acids. The chain's CDR3 is CAIRALTGDQETQYF. The CDR3 DNA reads TGTGCCATCAGGGCACTGACAGGGGACCAAGAGACCCAGTACTTC.

The chain uses TRBV7-4 and TRBJ2-3, with unresolved D. This CDR3 contains 14 residues. Germline loops: CDR1 SGHVT, CDR2 SQSDAQ. The V end was cut by 6 bases, the J end by 8 bases, with 18 bases between. CDR3 DNA: TGTGCCAGCAGTGTAGTGGTTACTCGCAGTACGCAGTATTTT. This codes for CASSVVVTRSTQYF.

This clonotype was seen only once. The rearrangement uses TRBV12-3 or TRBV12-4 and TRBJ1-2; the match to TRBD1 covers 7 bases. This CDR3 comprises 13 residues. The trim removed 5 bases at V and 8 bases at J, leaving 8 bases unmatched. CDR3 nucleotides: TGTGCCAGCAGTAGCACAGGGGAGGGAGGCTACACCTTC. Protein: CASSSTGEGGYTF.

The rearrangement uses TRBV7-8 and TRBJ2-2; 9 bases line up with TRBD2. Germline V gene sequence: CDR1 SGHVS, CDR2 FQNEAQ. Trimming removed 4 bases from V and 10 bases from J; junction bases left unmatched: 13. The CDR3 runs to 16 residues. CDR3 residues: CASSYQRSGGSEELFF. DNA of the CDR3: TGTGCCAGCAGCTATCAAAGAAGCGGGGGGAGCGAGGAGCTGTTTTTT.

With respect to this clonotype: An end of the junction does not agree with germline; a read error may underlie this. The rearrangement uses TRBV7-2 and TRBJ2-3; 10 bases are shared with TRBD1. Germline CDR1 and CDR2: SGHTA and FQGNSA. The CDR3 has 14 amino acids. CDR3 protein: CASSLTGGPDYEYF. The CDR3 coding sequence is TGTGCCAGCAGCTTGACAGGGGGCCCCGACTATGAGTACTTT.

The V call is TRBV15, the J call TRBJ2-5; D ambiguous. Germline CDR1 reads LNHNV; CDR2 reads YYDKDF (reference sequence). V dropped 1 base and J dropped 2 bases, with 17 bases sitting between them. This CDR3 has 17 residues. The CDR3 loop is CATSRGSLLVSQETQYF. The CDR3 DNA is TGTGCCACCAGCAGAGGCAGCTTATTAGTATCACAAGAGACCCAGTACTTC.

V is TRBV7-9 and J is TRBJ2-3; 8 bases align to TRBD2. The CDR3 has 14 amino acids. Per the germline V gene, CDR1 is SEHNR and CDR2 is FQNEAQ (reference sequence). V shed 6 bases, J shed 10 bases, and the junction held 12 bases outside the gene matches. The CDR3 sequence: CASRPAGGPEAQYF. For the CDR3, the DNA is TGTGCCAGCAGACCCGCGGGAGGTCCCGAAGCGCAGTATTTT.

On this clonotype: The junction and the germline gene differ at one end; a read error may be behind it. This chain connects TRBV9 to TRBJ2-5; 8 nucleotides line up with TRBD2. This CDR3 is 14 amino acids long. Looked up from germline, CDR1 is SGDLS and CDR2 is YYNGEE. CDR3 region: CASGVAGNIQNFDF. The CDR3 nucleotides are TGTGCCAGCGGAGTAGCGGGGAACATTCAGAACTTCGACTTC. Complete variable domain (other parts from reference TRBV9 and TRBJ2-5): DSGVTQTPKHLITATGQRVTLRCSPRSGDLSVYWYQQSLDQGLQFLIQYYNGEERAKGNILERFSAQQFPDLHSELNLSSLELGDSALYFCASGVAGNIQNFDFGPGTRLLVL.

The chain uses TRBV7-8 and TRBJ1-6; D remains unclear. Germline V gene sequence: CDR1 SGHVS, CDR2 FQNEAQ. Trimming left V 3 bases short and J 13 bases short, with 22 bases between. The CDR3 extends over 16 amino acids. CDR3 sequence: CASSLEEGGYASPLHF. Written as DNA, the CDR3 is TGTGCCAGCAGCTTGGAGGAGGGCGGCTATGCTTCTCCCCTCCACTTT.

This clonotype has a handful of counts. Mismatch with germline at one junction end may stem from a read error. The chain uses TRBV11-3 and TRBJ2-2; D remains ambiguous. The germline CDR1 and CDR2 sequences are SGHNT and YENEEA. The CDR3 sequence is 12 residues long. CDR3 nucleotides: TGTGCCAGCAGCTTAGATCCCGGAGAGCTGTTTTTT. Its protein product is CASSLDPGELFF.

The rearrangement links TRBV11-1 to TRBJ1-5; D ambiguous. Germline lookup yields CDR1 SGHAT and CDR2 FQDESV (reference sequence). The germline V and J ends were trimmed by 5 bases and 2 bases, with 13 bases remaining between them. This CDR3 is built from 15 residues. CDR3 sequence (DNA): TGTGCCAGCAGCCGCCCTGAGGGAGGCAATCAGCCCCAGCATTTT. Translation gives CASSRPEGGNQPQHF.

As for this clonotype: The junction departs from the called germline gene at one end, perhaps through a read error. The V gene is TRBV7-9, the J gene TRBJ1-6; the match to TRBD1 covers 7 bases. CDR3 size: 16 residues. Germline V gene data show CDR1 as SEHNR and CDR2 as FQNEAQ (reference sequence). CDR3 in DNA: TGCGCCAGCAGCTCGGCAGGGGGGAGTTCACCCCTCCACCTCCACTTT. Amino acids: CASSSAGGSSPLHLHF. The whole variable domain, remainder taken from reference TRBV7-9 and TRBJ1-6, is DTGVSQNPRHKITKRGQNVTFRCDPISEHNRLYWYRQTLGQGPEFLTYFQNEAQLEKSRLLSDRFSAERPKGSFSTLEIQRTEQGDSAMYLCASSSAGGSSPLHLHFGNGTRLTVT.

The chain recombines TRBV15 with TRBJ2-1, with D maybe TRBD2 (5 bases). TRBJ2-7 explains the end of the DNA better; the J call may be wrong. This CDR3 contains 14 residues. The germline V gene encodes CDR1 LNHNV and CDR2 YYDKDF (reference sequence). The CDR3 sequence is CATSRGSEIATQYF. CDR3 coding DNA: TGTGCCACTAGTAGAGGTAGCGAGATTGCGACGCAGTACTTC.

Concerning this clonotype itself: One end of the junction is discordant with germline, which a read error may explain. The V and J genes are TRBV7-8 and TRBJ2-5, with D perhaps given as TRBD1 or TRBD2 (5 bases each). This CDR3 has 14 amino acids. The germline V gene encodes CDR1 SGHVS and CDR2 FQNEAQ. CDR3 coding DNA: TGTGCCACCAGCTGTGATCCAGACGGGACGGCCCTGTCCTTC. The encoded protein is CATSCDPDGTALSF.

This chain joins TRBV9 and TRBJ1-5; weak D call: TRBD1 (6 bases). The CDR3 has 14 residues. Germline V lookup: CDR1 SGDLS, CDR2 YYNGEE. V was pared by 2 bases and J by 7 bases, with 13 bases between. The CDR3, as DNA: TGTGCCAGCAGCGTGGAGGGGGATGGCCAGCCCCAGCATTTT. It is translated as CASSVEGDGQPQHF.